This T cell receptor (beta chain) was captured by sequencing in a study of monozygotic twins with inflammatory bowel disease. The germline gives CDR1 DFQATT, CDR2 SNEGSKA (reference sequence). The CDR3 runs to 15 residues. After re-calling the 5' RACE reads, TCRdb lists one entry per CDR3 protein, DNA absent. The sample's table shows under 200,000 distinct CDR3 sequences. Skipping T cell sorting, the study isolated total RNA directly from whole blood. This rearrangement joins TRBV20-1 to TRBJ2-5; checking the TCRdb D call of TRBD2 is not possible without DNA. Sequenced: blood. The sequence was obtained from a human donor with ulcerative colitis or Crohn's disease, or a healthy co-twin of an affected twin (not recorded which). CDR3 protein: CSAPTSLALQETQYF.